Listed below are T cell receptor beta chains from one sample, sequenced in a study of cytomegalovirus exposure and HLA in healthy donors. The protocol was immunoSEQ multiplex PCR, while the TCRdb copy is restricted to in-frame clones and leaves out a portion. The table has about 140,000 clones, 70% to 85% seen once; the top ten hold approximately 2%. Sequenced input: PBMCs. The source of these receptors is a woman in her forties in good health and CMV-seronegative. Both conserved end residues are part of each CDR3. D genes are given only for firm matches. Clone size, where shown, is once, few, many, or a class for clones that have expanded.

>TRBV7-6|TRBJ1-1|-|-
TGTGCCAGCAGCCAAACGGGAGCCACTGAAGCTTTCTTT
CASSQTGATEAFF
>TRBV11-3|TRBJ2-3|-|-
TGTGCCAGCAGCTTAAACCTAGCCGCAGATACGCAGTATTTT
CASSLNLAADTQYF
>TRBV4-3|TRBJ2-7|-|-
TGCGCCAGCAGCCAAGGGGTGGAAGTCAGCCTTCTCGGGACCTACGAGCAGTACTTC
CASSQGVEVSLLGTYEQYF
>TRBV28|TRBJ1-1|once|TRBD1
TGTGCCAGCAGCCGGACAGGCCTGAACACTGAAGCTTTCTTT
CASSRTGLNTEAFF
>TRBV4-2|TRBJ2-7|once|TRBD2
TGTGCCAGCAGCCAAGATGGGACTAGCTCGGTCGAGCAGTACTTC
CASSQDGTSSVEQYF
>TRBV5-4|TRBJ2-7|-|-
TGTGCCAGCAGCTTGTTCAGCAGCGCCGAGCAGTACTTC
CASSLFSSAEQYF
>TRBV18|TRBJ2-4|-|TRBD2
TGTGCCAGCTCACCACCGGAGGCACTAGCGAAAAACATTCAGTACTTC
CASSPPEALAKNIQYF
>TRBV5-1|TRBJ2-1|-|TRBD2
TGCGCCAGCAGCTTAACGCGGGAGAATCCCGCCCGCAATGAGCAGTTCTTC
CASSLTRENPARNEQFF
>TRBV7-8|TRBJ2-7|few|-
TGTGCCAGCAGCTTAGATGTGTTAATCTACGAGCAGTACTTC
CASSLDVLIYEQYF
>TRBV10-3|TRBJ1-5|once|-
TGTGCCATCAGTGAGTCTGCGCAGCCCCAGCATTTT
CAISESAQPQHF
>TRBV9|TRBJ1-1|few|-
TGTGCCAGCAGCGTAGCACAAAACACTGAAGCTTTCTTT
CASSVAQNTEAFF
>TRBV2|TRBJ2-1|few|-
TGTGCCAGCATCGATCGGCGGAACTCCTACAATGAGCAGTTCTTC
CASIDRRNSYNEQFF
>TRBV4-3|TRBJ2-5|-|TRBD2
TGCGCCAGCAGCCAAAGGGGTAGCGGGAGGGCCCAATCTCGATTACAAGAGACCCAGTACTTC
CASSQRGSGRAQSRLQETQYF